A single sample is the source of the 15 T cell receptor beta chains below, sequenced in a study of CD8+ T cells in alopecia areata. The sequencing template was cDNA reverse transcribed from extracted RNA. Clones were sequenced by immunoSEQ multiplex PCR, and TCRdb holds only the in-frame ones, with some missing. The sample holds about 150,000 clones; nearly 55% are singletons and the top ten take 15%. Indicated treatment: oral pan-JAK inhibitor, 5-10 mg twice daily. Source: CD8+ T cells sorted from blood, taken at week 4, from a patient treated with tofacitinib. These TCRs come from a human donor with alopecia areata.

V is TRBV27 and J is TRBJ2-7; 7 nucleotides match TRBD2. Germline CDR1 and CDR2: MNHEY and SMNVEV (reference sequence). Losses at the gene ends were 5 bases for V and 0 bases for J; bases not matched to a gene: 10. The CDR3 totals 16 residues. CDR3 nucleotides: TGTGCCAGCAGTCCCTTTTCTGGCGGGAGCTCCTACGAGCAGTACTTC. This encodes CASSPFSGGSSYEQYF.

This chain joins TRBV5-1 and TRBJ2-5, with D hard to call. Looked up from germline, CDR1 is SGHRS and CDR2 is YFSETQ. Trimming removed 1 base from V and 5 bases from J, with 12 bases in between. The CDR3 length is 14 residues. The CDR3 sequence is CASSLISYEETQYF. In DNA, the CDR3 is TGCGCCAGCAGCTTGATCTCGTACGAGGAGACCCAGTACTTC.

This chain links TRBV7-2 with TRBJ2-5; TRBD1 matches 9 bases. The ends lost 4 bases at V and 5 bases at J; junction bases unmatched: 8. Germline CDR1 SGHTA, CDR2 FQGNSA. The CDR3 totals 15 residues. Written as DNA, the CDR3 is TGTGCCAGCAGCTCGGGACAGGGCGGTTGGGAGACCCAGTACTTC. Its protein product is CASSSGQGGWETQYF.

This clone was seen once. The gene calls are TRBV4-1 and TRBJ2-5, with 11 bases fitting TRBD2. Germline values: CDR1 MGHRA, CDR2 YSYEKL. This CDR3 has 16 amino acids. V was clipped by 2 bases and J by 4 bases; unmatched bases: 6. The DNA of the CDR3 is TGCGCCAGCAGCCAATATAGCGGGGGGGCGGGAGAGACCCAGTACTTC. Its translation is CASSQYSGGAGETQYF.

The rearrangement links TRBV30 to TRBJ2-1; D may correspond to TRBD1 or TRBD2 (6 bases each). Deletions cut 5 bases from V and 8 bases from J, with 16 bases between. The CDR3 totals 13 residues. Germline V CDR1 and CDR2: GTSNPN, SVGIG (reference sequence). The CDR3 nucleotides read TGTGCCTGGGACTCTGGGGGGCTCGATGAGCAGTTCTTC. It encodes CAWDSGGLDEQFF. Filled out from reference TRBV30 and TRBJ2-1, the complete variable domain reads SQTIHQWPATLVQPVGSPLSLECTVEGTSNPNLYWYRQAAGRGLQLLFYSVGIGQISSEVPQNLSASRPQDRQFILSSKKLLLSDSGFYLCAWDSGGLDEQFFGPGTRLTVL.

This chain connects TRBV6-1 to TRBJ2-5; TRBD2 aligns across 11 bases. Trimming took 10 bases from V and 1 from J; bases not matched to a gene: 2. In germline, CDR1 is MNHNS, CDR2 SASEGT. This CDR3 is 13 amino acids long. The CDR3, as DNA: TGTGCCAACGGACTAGCGGGCCAAGAGACCCAGTACTTC. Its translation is CANGLAGQETQYF.

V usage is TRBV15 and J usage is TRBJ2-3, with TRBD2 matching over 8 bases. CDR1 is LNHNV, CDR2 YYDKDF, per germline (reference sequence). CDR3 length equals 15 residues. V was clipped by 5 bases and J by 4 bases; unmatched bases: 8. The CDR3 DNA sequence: TGTGCCACCAGCTTTGCGGGGGGCGGGTCAGATACGCAGTATTTT. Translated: CATSFAGGGSDTQYF.

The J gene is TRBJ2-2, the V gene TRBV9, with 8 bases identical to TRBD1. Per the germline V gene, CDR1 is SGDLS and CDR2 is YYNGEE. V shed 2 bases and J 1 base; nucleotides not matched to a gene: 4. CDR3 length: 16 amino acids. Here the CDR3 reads CASSVPGTGNTGELFF. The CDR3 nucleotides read TGTGCCAGCAGCGTCCCCGGGACAGGGAACACCGGGGAGCTGTTTTTT. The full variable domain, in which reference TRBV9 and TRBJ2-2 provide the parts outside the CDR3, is DSGVTQTPKHLITATGQRVTLRCSPRSGDLSVYWYQQSLDQGLQFLIQYYNGEERAKGNILERFSAQQFPDLHSELNLSSLELGDSALYFCASSVPGTGNTGELFFGEGSRLTVL.

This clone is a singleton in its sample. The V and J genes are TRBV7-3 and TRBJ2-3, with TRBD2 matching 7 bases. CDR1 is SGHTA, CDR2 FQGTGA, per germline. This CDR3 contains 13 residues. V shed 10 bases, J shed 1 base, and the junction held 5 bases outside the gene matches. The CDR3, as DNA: TGTGCCAAAGAGCTAGCGGGCACAGATACGCAGTATTTT. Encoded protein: CAKELAGTDTQYF. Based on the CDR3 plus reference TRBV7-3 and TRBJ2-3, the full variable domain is GAGVSQTPSNKVTEKGKYVELRCDPISGHTALYWYRQSLGQGPEFLIYFQGTGAADDSGLPNDRFFAVRPEGSVSTLKIQRTERGDSAVYLCAKELAGTDTQYFGPGTRLTVL.

As DNA, the CDR3 is TGCAGCCCACCCCTAAGGGGTCAAGGCTATGGCTACACCTTC. As protein: CSPPLRGQGYGYTF. The chain uses TRBV29-1 and TRBJ1-2; a possible D gene is TRBD1 (5 bases). Germline V gene lookup returns CDR1 SQVTM and CDR2 ANQGSEA. V was trimmed by 8 bases and J by 4 bases, leaving 20 bases between them. The CDR3 is 14 residues long.

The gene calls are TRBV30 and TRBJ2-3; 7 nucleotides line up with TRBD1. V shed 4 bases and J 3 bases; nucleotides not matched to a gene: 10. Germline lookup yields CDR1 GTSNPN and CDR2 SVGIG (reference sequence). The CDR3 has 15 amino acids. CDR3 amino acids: CAWTTGTLVTDTQYF. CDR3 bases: TGTGCCTGGACGACAGGGACCTTGGTGACAGATACGCAGTATTTT.

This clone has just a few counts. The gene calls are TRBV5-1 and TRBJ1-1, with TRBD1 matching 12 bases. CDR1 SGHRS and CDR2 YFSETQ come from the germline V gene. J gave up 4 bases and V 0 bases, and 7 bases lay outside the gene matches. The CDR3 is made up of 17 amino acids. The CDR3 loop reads CASSLAGTGGLSTEAFF. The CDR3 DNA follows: TGCGCCAGCAGCTTGGCGGGGACAGGGGGCTTAAGCACTGAAGCTTTCTTT.

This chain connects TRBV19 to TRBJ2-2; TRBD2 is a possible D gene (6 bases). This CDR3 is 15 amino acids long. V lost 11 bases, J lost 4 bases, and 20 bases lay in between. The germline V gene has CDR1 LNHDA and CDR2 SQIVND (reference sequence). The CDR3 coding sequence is TGTGCCCCTGTGTCGCGGCAGGGAGGCACCGGGGAGCTGTTTTTT. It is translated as CAPVSRQGGTGELFF.

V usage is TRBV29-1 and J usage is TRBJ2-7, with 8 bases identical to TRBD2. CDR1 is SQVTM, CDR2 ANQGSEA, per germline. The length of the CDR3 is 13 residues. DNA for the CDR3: TGCAGGAGGCGGGGACTAGGAACCTACGAGCAGTACTTC. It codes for CRRRGLGTYEQYF.

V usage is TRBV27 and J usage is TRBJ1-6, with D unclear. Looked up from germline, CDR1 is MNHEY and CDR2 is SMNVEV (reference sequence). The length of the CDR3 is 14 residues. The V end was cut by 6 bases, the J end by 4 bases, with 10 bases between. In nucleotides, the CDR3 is TGTGCCAGCAGGGTGGCGGGTTATAATTCACCCCTCCACTTT. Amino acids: CASRVAGYNSPLHF.